Sequencing of this T cell receptor (beta chain) was carried out in a study of T cell changes during pregnancy in multiple sclerosis. Produced via immunoSEQ multiplex PCR; TCRdb's table is partial and in-frame only. The table shows around 96,000 clones, with nearly 95% occurring only once. Germline lookup yields CDR1 SNHLY and CDR2 FYNNEI. V was pared by 8 bases and J by 5 bases, with 15 bases of the junction left unmatched. CDR3 length: 17 amino acids. The input for sequencing was peripheral blood, taken after pregnancy. The receptor's source is a female donor in good health, enrolled as a control in a pregnancy study. The chain employs TRBV2 and TRBJ2-7; 13 nucleotides align to TRBD2. The CDR3 reads CASQYPRLAGGNDEQYF. CDR3 coding DNA: TGTGCCAGCCAATACCCAAGACTAGCGGGAGGTAACGACGAGCAGTACTTC.